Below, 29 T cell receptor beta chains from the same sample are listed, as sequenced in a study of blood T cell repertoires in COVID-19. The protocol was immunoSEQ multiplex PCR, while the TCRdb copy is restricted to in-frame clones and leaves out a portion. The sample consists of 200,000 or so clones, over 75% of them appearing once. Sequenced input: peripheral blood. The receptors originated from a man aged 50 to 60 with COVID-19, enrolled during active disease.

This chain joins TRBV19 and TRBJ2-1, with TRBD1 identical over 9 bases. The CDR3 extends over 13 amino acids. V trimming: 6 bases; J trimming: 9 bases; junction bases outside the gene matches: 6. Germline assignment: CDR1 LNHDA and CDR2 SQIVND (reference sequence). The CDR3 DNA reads TGTGCCAGTAGCCAAACAGGGGGCAGTGAGCAGTTCTTC. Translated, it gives CASSQTGGSEQFF.

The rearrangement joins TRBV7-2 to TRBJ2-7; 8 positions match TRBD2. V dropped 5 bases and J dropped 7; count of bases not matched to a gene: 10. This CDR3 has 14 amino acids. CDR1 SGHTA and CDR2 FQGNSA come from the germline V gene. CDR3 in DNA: TGTGCCAGCAGCGCGAGTCCTTCGGGGGGGGAGCAGTACTTC. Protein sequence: CASSASPSGGEQYF.

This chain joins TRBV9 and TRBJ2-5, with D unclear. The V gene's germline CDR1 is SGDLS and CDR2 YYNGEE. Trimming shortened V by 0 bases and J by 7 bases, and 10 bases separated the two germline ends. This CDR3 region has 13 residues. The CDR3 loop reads CASSVDPPGTQYF. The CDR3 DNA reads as TGTGCCAGCAGCGTAGACCCACCGGGGACCCAGTACTTC.

As DNA, the CDR3 is TGTGCCACCAGTGGGGGGGTACGGGGAGATGAGCGCTATGGCTACACCTTC. The encoded protein is CATSGGVRGDERYGYTF. This rearrangement joins TRBV24-1 to TRBJ1-2, with a tentative D call TRBD1 (5 bases). Germline V gene lookup returns CDR1 KGHDR and CDR2 SFDVKD. The CDR3 sequence is 17 residues long. The ends were cut back, 5 bases at V and 4 bases at J, with 22 bases in the middle.

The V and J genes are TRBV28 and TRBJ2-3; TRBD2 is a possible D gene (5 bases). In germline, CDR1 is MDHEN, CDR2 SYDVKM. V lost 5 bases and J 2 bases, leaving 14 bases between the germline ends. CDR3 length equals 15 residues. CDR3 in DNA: TGTGCCAGCAGTCAGGAGCGGAGCCTCACAGATACGCAGTATTTT. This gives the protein CASSQERSLTDTQYF.

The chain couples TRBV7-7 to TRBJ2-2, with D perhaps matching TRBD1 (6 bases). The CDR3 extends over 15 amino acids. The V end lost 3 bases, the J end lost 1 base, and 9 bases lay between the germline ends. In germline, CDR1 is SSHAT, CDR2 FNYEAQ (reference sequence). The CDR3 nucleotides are TGTGCCAGCAGCTTGGGACACCGGAACACCGGGGAGCTGTTTTTT. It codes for CASSLGHRNTGELFF.

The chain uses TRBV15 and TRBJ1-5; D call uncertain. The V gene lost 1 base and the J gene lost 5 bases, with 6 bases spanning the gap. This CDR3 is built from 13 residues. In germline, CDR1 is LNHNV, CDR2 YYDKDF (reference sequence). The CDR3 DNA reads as TGTGCCACCAGCAGAGGGTCGGATCAGCCCCAGCATTTT. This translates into CATSRGSDQPQHF. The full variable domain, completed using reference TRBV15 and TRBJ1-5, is DAMVIQNPRYQVTQFGKPVTLSCSQTLNHNVMYWYQQKSSQAPKLLFHYYDKDFNNEADTPDNFQSRRPNTSFCFLDIRSPGLGDTAMYLCATSRGSDQPQHFGDGTRLSIL.

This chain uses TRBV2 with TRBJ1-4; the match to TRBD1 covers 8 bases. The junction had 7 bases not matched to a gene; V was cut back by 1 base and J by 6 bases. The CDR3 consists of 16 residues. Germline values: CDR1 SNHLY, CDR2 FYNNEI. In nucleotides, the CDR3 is TGTGCCAGCAGTGAAGGGGGGACAGGTGCGGATGAAAAACTGTTTTTT. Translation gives CASSEGGTGADEKLFF.

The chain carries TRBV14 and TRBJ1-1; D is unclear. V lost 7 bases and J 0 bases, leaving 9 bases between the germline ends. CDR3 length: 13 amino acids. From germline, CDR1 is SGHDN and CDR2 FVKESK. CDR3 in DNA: TGTGCCAGCACGGGAAGTCTGAACACTGAAGCTTTCTTT. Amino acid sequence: CASTGSLNTEAFF.

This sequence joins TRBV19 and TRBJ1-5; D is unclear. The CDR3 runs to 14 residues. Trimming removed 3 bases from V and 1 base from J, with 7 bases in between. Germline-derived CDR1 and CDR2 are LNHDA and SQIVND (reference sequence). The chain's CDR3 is CASSIRESNQPQHF. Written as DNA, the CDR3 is TGTGCCAGTAGTATTAGGGAGAGCAATCAGCCCCAGCATTTT.

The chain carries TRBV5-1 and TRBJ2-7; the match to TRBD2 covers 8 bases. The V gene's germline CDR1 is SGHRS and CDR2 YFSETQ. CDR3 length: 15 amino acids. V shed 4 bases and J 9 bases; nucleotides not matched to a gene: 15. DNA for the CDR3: TGCGCCAGCAGCCCGGAGGGACTAGGGGCTAACGTGCAGTACTTC. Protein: CASSPEGLGANVQYF.

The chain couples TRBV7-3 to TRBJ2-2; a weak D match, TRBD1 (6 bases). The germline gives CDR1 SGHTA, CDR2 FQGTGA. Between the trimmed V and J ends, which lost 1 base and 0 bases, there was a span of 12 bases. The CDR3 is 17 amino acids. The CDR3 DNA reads TGTGCCAGCAGCTTAATGGGGGCGCGAGCGAACACCGGGGAGCTGTTTTTT. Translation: CASSLMGARANTGELFF.

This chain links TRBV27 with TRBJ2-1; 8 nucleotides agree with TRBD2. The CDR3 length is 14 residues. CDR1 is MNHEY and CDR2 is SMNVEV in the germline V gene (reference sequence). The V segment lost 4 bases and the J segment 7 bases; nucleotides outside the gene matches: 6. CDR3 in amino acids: CASSWGLVDNEQFF. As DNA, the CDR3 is TGTGCCAGCAGTTGGGGACTAGTTGATAATGAGCAGTTCTTC.

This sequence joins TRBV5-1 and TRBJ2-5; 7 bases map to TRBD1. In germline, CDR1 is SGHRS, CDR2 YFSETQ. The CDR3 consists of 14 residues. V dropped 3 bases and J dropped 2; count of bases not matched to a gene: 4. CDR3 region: CASSSTGVQETQYF. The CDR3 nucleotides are TGCGCCAGCAGCTCAACAGGGGTTCAAGAGACCCAGTACTTC. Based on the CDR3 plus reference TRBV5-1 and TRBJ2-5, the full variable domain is KAGVTQTPRYLIKTRGQQVTLSCSPISGHRSVSWYQQTPGQGLQFLFEYFSETQRNKGNFPGRFSGRQFSNSRSEMNVSTLELGDSALYLCASSSTGVQETQYFGPGTRLLVL.

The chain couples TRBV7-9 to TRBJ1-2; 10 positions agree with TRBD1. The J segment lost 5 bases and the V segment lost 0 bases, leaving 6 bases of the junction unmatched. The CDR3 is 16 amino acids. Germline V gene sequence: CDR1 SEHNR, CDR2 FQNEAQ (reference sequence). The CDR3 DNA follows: TGTGCCAGCAGCTTAGCCGAGGACAGGGGGAGGTATGGCTACACCTTC. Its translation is CASSLAEDRGRYGYTF.

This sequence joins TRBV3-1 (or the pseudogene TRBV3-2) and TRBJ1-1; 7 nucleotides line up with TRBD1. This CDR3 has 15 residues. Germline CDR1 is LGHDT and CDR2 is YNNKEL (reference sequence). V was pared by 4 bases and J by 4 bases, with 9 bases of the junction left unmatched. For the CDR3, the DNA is TGTGCCAGCAGCCCACCACAGGGGAAGGGCACTGAAGCTTTCTTT. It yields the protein CASSPPQGKGTEAFF.

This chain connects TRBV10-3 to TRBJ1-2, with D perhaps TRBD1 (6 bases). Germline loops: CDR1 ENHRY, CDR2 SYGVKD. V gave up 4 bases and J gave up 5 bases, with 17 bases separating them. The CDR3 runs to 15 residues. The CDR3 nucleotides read TGTGCCATCAGTGGAATGCAGACAGGTCATTATGGCTACACCTTC. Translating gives CAISGMQTGHYGYTF.

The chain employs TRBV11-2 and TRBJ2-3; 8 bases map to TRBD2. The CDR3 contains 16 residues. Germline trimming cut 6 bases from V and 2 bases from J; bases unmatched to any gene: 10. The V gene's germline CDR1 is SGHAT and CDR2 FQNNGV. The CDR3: CASRKREIGFTDTQYF. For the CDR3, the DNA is TGTGCCAGCAGGAAGCGGGAGATAGGGTTCACAGATACGCAGTATTTT.

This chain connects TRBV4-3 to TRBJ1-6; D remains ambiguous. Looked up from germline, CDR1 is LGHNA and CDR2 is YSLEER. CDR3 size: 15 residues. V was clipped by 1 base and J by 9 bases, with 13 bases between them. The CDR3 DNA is TGCGCCAGCAGCCAAGGAATCGTGGTCGGTTCACCCCTCCACTTT. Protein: CASSQGIVVGSPLHF.

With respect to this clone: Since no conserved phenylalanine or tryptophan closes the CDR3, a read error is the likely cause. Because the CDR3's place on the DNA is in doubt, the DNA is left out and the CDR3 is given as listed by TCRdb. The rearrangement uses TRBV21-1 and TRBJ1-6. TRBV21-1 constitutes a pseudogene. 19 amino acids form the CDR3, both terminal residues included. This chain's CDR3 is CASEEPGLCLGSYNSPLHL.

The CDR3 sequence is CASSLIYPGQGTYEQYF. DNA of the CDR3: TGTGCCAGCAGTTTAATCTACCCCGGGCAGGGTACCTACGAGCAGTACTTC. The chain carries TRBV27 and TRBJ2-7, with D perhaps TRBD1 (5 bases). The germline gives CDR1 MNHEY, CDR2 SMNVEV (reference sequence). This CDR3 region has 17 residues. The V end was cut by 2 bases, the J end by 2 bases, with 19 bases between.

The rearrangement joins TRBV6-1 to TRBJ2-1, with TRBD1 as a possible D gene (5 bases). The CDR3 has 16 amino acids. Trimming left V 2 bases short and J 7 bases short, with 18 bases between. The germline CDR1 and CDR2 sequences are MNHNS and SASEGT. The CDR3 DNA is TGTGCCAGCAGTGAATTTAGAAGGGGCCCCTCTAATGAGCAGTTCTTC. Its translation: CASSEFRRGPSNEQFF.

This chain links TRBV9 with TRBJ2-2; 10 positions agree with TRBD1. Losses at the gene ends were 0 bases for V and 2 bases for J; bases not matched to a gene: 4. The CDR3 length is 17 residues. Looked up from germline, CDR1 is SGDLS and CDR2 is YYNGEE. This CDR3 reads CASSVAGTGANTGELFF. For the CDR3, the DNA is TGTGCCAGCAGCGTAGCCGGGACAGGGGCCAACACCGGGGAGCTGTTTTTT.

The CDR3 nucleotides read TGTGCCAGCAGCCAAAAAGGTACGGGACAGTTATACAATGAGCAGTTCTTC. Residues: CASSQKGTGQLYNEQFF. This chain links TRBV3-1 (or the pseudogene TRBV3-2) with TRBJ2-1, with 7 nucleotides matching TRBD1. This CDR3 has 17 amino acids. The germline CDR1 and CDR2 sequences are LGHDT and YNNKEL (reference sequence). J gave up 4 bases and V 2 bases, and 11 bases lay outside the gene matches.

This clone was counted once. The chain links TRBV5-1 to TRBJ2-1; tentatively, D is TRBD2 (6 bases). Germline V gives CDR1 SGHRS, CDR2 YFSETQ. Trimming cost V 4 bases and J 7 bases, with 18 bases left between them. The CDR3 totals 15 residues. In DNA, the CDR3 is TGCGCCAGCAGCCCCACAACCGGGACTTGGAATGAGCAGTTCTTC. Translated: CASSPTTGTWNEQFF.

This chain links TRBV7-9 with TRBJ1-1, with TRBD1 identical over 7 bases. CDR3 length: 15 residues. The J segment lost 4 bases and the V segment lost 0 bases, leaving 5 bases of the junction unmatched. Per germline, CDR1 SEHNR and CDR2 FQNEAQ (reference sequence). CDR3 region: CASSLAGQVGTEAFF. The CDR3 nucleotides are TGTGCCAGCAGCTTAGCTGGACAGGTAGGCACTGAAGCTTTCTTT.

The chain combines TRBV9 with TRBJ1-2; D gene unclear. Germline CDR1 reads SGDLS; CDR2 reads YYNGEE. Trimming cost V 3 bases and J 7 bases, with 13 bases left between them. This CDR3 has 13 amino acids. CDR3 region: CASSARPEGGYTF. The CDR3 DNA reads TGTGCCAGCAGCGCACGACCCGAGGGTGGCTACACCTTC.

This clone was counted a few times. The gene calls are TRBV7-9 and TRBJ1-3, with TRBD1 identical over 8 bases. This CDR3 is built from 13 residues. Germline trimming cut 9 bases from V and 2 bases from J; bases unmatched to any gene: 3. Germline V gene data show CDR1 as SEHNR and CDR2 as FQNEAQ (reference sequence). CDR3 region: CASTGGPGNTIYF. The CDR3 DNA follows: TGTGCCAGTACAGGGGGGCCTGGAAACACCATATATTTT.

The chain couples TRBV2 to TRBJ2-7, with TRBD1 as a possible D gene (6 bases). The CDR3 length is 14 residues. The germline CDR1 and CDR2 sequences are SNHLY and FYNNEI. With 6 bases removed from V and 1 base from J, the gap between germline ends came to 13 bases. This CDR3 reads CASRTGLVSYEQYF. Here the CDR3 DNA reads TGTGCCAGCAGGACAGGACTCGTGTCCTACGAGCAGTACTTC.